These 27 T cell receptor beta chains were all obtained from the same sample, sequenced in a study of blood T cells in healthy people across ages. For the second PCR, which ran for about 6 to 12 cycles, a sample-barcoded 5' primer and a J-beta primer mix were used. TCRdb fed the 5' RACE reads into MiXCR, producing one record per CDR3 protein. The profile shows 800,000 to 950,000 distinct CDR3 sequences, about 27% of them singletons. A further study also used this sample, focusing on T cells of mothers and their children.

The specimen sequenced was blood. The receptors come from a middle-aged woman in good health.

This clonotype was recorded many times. DNA of the CDR3: TGTGCCAGCTCACTTAGCGGACACGAGACCCAGTACTTC. It codes for CASSLSGHETQYF. The V gene is TRBV18, the J gene TRBJ2-5; maybe TRBD2 (6 bases). The CDR3 is made up of 13 amino acids. CDR1 is KGHSH and CDR2 is LQKENI in the germline V gene. The germline V and J ends were trimmed by 4 bases and 5 bases, with 11 bases remaining between them.

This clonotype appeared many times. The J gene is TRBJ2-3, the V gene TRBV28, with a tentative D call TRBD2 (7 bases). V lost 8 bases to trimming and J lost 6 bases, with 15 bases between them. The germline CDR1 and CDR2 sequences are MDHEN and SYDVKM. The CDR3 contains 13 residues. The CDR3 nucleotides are TGTGCCAGCTCCTCCCGGGGGGCGGATACGCAGTATTTT. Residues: CASSSRGADTQYF. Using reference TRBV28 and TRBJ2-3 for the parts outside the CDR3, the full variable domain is DVKVTQSSRYLVKRTGEKVFLECVQDMDHENMFWYRQDPGLGLRLIYFSYDVKMKEKGDIPEGYSVSREKKERFSLILESASTNQTSMYLCASSSRGADTQYFGPGTRLTVL.

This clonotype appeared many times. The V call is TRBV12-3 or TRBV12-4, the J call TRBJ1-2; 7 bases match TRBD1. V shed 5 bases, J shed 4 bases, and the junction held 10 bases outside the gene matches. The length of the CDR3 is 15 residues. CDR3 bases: TGTGCCAGCAGTCTGGGGGACAGATACCTCTATGGCTACACCTTC. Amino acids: CASSLGDRYLYGYTF.

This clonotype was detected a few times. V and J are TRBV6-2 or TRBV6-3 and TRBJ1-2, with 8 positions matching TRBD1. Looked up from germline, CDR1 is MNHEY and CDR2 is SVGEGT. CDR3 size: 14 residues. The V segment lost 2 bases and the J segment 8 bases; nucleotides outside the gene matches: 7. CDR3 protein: CASSYVQGAEGYTF. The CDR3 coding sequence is TGTGCCAGCAGTTACGTCCAGGGGGCAGAAGGCTACACCTTC.

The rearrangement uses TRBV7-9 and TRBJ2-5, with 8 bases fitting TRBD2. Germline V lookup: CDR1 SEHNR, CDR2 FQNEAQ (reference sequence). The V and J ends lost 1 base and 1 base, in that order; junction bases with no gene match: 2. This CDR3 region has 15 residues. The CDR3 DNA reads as TGTGCCAGCAGCTTAGTAGCGGGGATCCAAGAGACCCAGTACTTC. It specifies CASSLVAGIQETQYF.

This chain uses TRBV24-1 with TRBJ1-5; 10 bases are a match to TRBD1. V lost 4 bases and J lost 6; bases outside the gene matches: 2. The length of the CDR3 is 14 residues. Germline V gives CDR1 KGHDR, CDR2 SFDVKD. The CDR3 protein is CATSEGQGIQPQHF. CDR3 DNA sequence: TGTGCCACCAGTGAGGGACAGGGGATTCAGCCCCAGCATTTT.

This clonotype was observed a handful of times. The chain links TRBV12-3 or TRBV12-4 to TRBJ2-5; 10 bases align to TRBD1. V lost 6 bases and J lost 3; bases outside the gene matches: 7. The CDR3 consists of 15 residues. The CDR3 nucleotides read TGTGCCAGCAGCGACAGGGGGCAGGGGGAAGAGACCCAGTACTTC. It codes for CASSDRGQGEETQYF.

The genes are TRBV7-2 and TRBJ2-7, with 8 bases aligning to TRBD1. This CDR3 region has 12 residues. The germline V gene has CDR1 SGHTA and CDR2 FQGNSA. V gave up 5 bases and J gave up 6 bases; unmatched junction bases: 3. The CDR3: CTSSHDRGEQYF. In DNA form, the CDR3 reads TGTACCAGCAGCCACGACAGGGGCGAGCAGTACTTC.

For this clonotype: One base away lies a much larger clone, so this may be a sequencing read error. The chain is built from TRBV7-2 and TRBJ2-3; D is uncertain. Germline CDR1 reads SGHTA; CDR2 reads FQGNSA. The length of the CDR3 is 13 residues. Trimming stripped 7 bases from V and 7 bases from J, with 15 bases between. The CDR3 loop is CASNPYLTNTQYF. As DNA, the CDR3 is TGTGCCAGCAACCCATACTTGACGAATACGCAGTATTTT.

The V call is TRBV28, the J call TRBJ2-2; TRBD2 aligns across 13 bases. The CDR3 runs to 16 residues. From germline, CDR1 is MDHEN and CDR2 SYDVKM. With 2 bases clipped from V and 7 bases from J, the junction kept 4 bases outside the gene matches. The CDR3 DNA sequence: TGTGCCAGCAGTTTACAACTAGCGGGGGGGCGCGGGGAGCTGTTTTTT. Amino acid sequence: CASSLQLAGGRGELFF.

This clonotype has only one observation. The CDR3 protein is CATAGPSGSETQFF. The CDR3 nucleotides read TGTGCCACCGCTGGGCCTAGCGGGAGCGAGACCCAGTTCTTC. V is TRBV12-3 or TRBV12-4 and J is TRBJ2-1, with 10 bases lining up with TRBD2. V shed 10 bases, J shed 13 bases, and the junction held 16 bases outside the gene matches. The CDR3 is 14 residues long.

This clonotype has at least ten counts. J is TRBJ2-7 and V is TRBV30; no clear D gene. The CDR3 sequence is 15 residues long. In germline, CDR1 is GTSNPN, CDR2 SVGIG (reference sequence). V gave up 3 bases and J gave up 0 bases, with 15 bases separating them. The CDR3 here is CAWRRTTSSSYEQYF. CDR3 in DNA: TGTGCCTGGAGACGAACCACTTCCAGCTCCTACGAGCAGTACTTC.

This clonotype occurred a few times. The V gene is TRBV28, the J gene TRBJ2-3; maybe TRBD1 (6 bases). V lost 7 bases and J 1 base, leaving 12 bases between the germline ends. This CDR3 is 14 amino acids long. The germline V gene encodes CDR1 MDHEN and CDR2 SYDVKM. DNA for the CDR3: TGTGCCAGCAAAGACCCAGGGGGCACAGATACGCAGTATTTT. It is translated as CASKDPGGTDTQYF.

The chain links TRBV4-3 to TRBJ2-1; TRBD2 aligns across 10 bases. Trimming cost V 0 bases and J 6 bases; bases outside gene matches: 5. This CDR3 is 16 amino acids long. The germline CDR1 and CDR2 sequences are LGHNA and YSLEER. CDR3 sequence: CASSQEAASGSNEQFF. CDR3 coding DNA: TGCGCCAGCAGCCAAGAAGCGGCTAGCGGGAGCAATGAGCAGTTCTTC.

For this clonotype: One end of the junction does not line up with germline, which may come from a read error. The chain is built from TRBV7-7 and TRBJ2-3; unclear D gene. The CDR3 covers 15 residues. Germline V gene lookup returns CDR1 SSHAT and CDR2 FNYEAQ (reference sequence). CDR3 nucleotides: TGTGCTAGCAGCCCCTCGACGATGGTCACAGATACGCAGTATTTT. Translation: CASSPSTMVTDTQYF.

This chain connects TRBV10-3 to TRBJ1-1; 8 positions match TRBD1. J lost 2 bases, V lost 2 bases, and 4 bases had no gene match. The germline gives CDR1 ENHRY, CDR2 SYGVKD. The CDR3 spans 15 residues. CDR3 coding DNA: TGTGCCATCAGTGAGCCGGGACAGGTAAACACTGAAGCTTTCTTT. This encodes CAISEPGQVNTEAFF.

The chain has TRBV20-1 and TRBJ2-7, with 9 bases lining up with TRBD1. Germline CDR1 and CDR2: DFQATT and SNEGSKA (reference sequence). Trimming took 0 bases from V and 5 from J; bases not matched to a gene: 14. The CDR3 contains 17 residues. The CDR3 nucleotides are TGCAGTGCTAGAGATCCCCACCCCGGGACAGGGTGGGACGAGCAGTACTTC. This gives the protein CSARDPHPGTGWDEQYF.

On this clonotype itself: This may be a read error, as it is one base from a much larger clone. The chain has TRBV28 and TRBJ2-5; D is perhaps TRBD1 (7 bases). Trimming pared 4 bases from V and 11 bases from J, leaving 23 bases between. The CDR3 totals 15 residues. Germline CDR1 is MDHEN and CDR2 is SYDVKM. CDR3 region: CASSSPRGAKNEQYF. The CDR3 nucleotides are TGTGCCAGCAGTTCTCCCAGGGGGGCCAAGAATGAGCAGTACTTC.

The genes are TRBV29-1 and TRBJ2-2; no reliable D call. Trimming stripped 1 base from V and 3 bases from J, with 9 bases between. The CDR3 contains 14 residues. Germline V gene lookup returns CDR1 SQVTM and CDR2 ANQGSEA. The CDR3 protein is CSVEGDIDTGELFF. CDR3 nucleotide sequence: TGCAGCGTTGAAGGAGACATCGACACCGGGGAGCTGTTTTTT.

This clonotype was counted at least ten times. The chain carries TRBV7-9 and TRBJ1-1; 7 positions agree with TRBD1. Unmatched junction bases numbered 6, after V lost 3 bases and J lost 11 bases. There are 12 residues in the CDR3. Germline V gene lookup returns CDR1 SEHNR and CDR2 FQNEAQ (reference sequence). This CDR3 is CASSLEKGAAFF. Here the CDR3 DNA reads TGTGCCAGCAGCTTGGAAAAGGGGGCGGCTTTCTTT.

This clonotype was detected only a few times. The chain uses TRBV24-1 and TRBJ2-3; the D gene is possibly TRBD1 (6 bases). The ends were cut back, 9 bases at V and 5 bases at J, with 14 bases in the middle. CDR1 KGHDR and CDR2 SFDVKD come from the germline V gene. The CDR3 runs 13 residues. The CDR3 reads CATGQGREDTQYF. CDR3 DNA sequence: TGTGCCACCGGGCAGGGGCGCGAAGATACGCAGTATTTT.

CDR3 coding DNA: TGCAGCGTTGCTGGGGGATCTATGACCCAGTACTTC. Protein product: CSVAGGSMTQYF. This chain links TRBV29-1 with TRBJ2-7; D is possibly TRBD1 or TRBD2 (5 bases each). The J call could be wrong; TRBJ2-5 is a better fit for the DNA end. The germline gives CDR1 SQVTM, CDR2 ANQGSEA. The CDR3 sequence is 12 residues long.

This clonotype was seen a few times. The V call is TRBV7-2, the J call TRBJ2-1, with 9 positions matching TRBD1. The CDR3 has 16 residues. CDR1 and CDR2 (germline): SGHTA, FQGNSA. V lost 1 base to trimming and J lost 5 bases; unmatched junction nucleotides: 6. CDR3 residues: CASSLDGTGSHNEQFF. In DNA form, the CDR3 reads TGTGCCAGCAGCTTAGATGGGACAGGGTCCCACAATGAGCAGTTCTTC.

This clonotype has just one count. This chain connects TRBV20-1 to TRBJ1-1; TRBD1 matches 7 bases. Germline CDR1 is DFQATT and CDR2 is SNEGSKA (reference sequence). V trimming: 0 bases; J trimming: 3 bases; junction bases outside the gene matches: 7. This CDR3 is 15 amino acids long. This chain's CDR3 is CSARDLGQGDTEAFF. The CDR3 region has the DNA TGCAGTGCTAGAGATCTCGGCCAGGGGGACACTGAAGCTTTCTTT.

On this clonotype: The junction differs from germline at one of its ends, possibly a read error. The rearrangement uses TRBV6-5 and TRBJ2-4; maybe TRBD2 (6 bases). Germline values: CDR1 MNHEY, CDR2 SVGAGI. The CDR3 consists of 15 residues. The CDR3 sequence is CAGSSGGGAKNIQYF. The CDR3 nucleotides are TGTGCCGGCAGTTCCGGGGGAGGTGCCAAAAACATTCAGTACTTC.

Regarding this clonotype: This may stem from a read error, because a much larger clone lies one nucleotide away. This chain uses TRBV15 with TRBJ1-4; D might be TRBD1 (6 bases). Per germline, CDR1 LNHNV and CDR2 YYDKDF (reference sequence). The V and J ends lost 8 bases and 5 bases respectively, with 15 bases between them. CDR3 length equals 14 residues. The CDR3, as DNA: TGTGCCACCGGCCTCAGGACAGTAAATGAAAAACTGTTTTTT. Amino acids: CATGLRTVNEKLFF.

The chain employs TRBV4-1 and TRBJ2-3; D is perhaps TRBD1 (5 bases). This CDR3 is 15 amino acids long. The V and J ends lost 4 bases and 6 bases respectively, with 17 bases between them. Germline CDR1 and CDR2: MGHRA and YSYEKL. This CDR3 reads CASSRPQGSRDTQYF. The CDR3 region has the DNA TGCGCCAGCAGCCGACCTCAGGGCTCTCGGGATACGCAGTATTTT.